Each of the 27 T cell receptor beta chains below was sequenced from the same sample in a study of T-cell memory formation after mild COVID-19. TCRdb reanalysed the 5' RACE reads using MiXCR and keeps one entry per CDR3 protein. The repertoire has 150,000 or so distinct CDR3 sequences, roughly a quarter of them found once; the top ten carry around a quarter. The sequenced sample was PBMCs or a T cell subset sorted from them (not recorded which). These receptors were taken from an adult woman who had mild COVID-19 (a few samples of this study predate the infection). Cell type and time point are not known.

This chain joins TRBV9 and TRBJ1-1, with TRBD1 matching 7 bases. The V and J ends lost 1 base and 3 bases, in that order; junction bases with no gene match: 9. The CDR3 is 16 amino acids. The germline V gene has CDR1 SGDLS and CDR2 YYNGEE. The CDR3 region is CASSVSNTGAYTEAFF. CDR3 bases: TGTGCCAGCAGCGTATCTAATACAGGGGCATACACTGAAGCTTTCTTT.

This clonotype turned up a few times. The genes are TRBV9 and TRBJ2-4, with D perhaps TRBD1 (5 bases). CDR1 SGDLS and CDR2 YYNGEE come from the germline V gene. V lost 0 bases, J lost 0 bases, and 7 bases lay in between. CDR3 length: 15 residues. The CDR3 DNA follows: TGTGCCAGCAGCGTAGAAAGGGGAGCCAAAAACATTCAGTACTTC. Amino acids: CASSVERGAKNIQYF.

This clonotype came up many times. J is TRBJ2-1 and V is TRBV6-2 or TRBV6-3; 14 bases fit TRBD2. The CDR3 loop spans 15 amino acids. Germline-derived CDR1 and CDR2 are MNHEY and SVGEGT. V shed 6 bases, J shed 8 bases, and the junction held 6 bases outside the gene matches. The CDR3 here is CASSPGTSGSDEQFF. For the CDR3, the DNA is TGTGCCAGCAGCCCTGGGACTAGCGGGAGCGATGAGCAGTTCTTC.

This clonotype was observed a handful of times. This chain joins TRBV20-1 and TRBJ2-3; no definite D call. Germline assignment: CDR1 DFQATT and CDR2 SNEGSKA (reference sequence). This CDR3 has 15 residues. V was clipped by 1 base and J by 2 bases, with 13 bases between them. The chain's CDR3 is CSARVLGGFTDTQYF. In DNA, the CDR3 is TGCAGTGCTAGAGTTTTGGGCGGCTTCACAGATACGCAGTATTTT.

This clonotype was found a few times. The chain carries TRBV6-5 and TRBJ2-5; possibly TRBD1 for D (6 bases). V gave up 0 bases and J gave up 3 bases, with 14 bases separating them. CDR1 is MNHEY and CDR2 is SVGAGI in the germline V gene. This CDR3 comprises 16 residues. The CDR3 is CASSYSGAGAEETQYF. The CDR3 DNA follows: TGTGCCAGCAGTTACTCGGGGGCCGGGGCGGAAGAGACCCAGTACTTC.

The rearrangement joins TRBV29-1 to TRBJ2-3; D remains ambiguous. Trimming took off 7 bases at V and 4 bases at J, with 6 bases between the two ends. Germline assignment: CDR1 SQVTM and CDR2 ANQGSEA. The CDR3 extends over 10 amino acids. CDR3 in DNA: TGCAGCGCTGTCTCAGATACGCAGTATTTT. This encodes CSAVSDTQYF.

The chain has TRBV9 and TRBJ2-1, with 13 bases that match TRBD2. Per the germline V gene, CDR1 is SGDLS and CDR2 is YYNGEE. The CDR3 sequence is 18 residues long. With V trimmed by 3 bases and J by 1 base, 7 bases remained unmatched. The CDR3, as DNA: TGTGCCAGCAGCGGCGGGACTAGCGGGAACCCATCCTACAATGAGCAGTTCTTC. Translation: CASSGGTSGNPSYNEQFF.

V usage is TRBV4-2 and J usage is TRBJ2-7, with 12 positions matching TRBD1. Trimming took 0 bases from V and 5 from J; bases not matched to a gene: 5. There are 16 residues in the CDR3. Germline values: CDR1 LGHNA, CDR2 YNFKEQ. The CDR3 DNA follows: TGTGCCAGCAGCCAAGAGGGACAGGGGGCTGGCAACGAGCAGTACTTC. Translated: CASSQEGQGAGNEQYF.

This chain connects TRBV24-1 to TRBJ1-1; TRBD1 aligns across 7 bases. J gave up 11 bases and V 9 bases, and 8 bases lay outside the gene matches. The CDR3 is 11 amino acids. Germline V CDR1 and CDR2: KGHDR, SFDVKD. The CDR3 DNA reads TGTGCCACCCAAGACAGGGAGGAGGCTTTCTTT. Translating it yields CATQDREEAFF.

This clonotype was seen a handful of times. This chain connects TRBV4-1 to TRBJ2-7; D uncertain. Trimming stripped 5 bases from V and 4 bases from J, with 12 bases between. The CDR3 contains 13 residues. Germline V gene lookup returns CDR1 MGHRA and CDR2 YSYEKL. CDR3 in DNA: TGCGCCAGCAGCTCAAGATACCAGTACGAGCAGTACTTC. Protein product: CASSSRYQYEQYF.

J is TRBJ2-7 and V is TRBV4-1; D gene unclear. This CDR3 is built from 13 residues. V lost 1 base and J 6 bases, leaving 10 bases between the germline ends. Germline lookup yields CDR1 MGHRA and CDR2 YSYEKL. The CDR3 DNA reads TGCGCCAGCAGCCAAGGTACCAGTCGCGAGCAGTACTTC. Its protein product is CASSQGTSREQYF.

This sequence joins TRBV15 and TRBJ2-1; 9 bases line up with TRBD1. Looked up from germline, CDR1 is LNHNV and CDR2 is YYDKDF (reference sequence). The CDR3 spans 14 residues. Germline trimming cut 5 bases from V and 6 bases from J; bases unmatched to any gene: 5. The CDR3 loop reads CATSARTGVNEQFF. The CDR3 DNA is TGTGCCACCAGCGCGAGGACAGGGGTCAATGAGCAGTTCTTC.

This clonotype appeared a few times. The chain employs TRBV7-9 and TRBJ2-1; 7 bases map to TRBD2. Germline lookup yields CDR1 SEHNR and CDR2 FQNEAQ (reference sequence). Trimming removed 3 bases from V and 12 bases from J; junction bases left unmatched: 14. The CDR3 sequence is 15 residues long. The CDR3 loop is CASSLIGGSGVGQFF. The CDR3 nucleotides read TGTGCCAGCAGCTTGATCGGCGGGAGCGGGGTAGGGCAGTTCTTC.

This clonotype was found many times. The CDR3 loop reads CASSFGLAGAPTDTQYF. The CDR3 DNA reads as TGTGCCAGCAGCTTTGGACTAGCGGGGGCCCCGACAGATACGCAGTATTTT. The chain couples TRBV7-4 to TRBJ2-3, with 13 bases lining up with TRBD2. Germline V lookup: CDR1 SGHVT, CDR2 SQSDAQ. V lost 3 bases and J lost 3; bases outside the gene matches: 6. This CDR3 has 17 amino acids. The entire variable domain, with the rest obtained from reference TRBV7-4 and TRBJ2-3, is as follows: GAGVSQSPRYKVAKRGRDVALRCDSISGHVTLYWYRQTLGQGSEVLTYSQSDAQRDKSGRPSGRFSAERPERSVSTLKIQRTEQGDSAVYLCASSFGLAGAPTDTQYFGPGTRLTVL.

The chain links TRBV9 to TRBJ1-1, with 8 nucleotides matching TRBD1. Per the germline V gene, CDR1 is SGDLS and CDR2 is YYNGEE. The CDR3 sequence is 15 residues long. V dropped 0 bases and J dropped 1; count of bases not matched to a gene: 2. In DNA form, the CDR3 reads TGTGCCAGCAGCGTAGAGGGGACAGGGAACACTGAAGCTTTCTTT. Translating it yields CASSVEGTGNTEAFF.

The chain's CDR3 is CASRTSGEKLFF. CDR3 coding DNA: TGTGCCAGCAGGACGAGTGGGGAAAAACTGTTTTTT. The chain uses TRBV6-5 and TRBJ1-4; D ambiguous. The V gene's germline CDR1 is MNHEY and CDR2 SVGAGI. CDR3 length: 12 residues. With 6 bases removed from V and 8 bases from J, the gap between germline ends came to 10 bases.

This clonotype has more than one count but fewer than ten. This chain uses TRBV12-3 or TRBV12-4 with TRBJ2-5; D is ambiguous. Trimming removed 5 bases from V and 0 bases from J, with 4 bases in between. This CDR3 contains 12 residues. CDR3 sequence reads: CASSPNQETQYF. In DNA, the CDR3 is TGTGCCAGCAGTCCTAACCAAGAGACCCAGTACTTC.

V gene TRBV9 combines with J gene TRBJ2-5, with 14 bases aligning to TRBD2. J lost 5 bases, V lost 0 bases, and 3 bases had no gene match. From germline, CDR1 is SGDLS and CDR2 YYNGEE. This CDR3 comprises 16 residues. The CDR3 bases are TGTGCCAGCAGCGTAGAAAGGACTAGCGGGGGGGAGACCCAGTACTTC. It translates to CASSVERTSGGETQYF. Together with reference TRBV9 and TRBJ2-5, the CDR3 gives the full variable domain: DSGVTQTPKHLITATGQRVTLRCSPRSGDLSVYWYQQSLDQGLQFLIQYYNGEERAKGNILERFSAQQFPDLHSELNLSSLELGDSALYFCASSVERTSGGETQYFGPGTRLLVL.

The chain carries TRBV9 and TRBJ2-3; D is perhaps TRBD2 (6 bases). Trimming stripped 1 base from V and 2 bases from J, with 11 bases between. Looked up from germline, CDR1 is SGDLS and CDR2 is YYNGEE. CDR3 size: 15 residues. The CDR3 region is CASSVYGGDTDTQYF. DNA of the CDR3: TGTGCCAGCAGCGTATACGGGGGTGACACAGATACGCAGTATTTT.

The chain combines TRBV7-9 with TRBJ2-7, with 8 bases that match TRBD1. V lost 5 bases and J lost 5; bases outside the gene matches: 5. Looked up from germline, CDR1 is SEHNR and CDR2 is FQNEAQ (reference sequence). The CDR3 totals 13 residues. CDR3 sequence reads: CASSLDRGDEQYF. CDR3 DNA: TGTGCCAGCAGCCTAGACAGGGGCGACGAGCAGTACTTC.

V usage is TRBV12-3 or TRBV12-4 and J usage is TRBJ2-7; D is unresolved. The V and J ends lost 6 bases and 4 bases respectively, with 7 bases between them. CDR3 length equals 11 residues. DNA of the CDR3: TGTGCCAGCAGCCACGATTACGAGCAGTACTTC. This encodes CASSHDYEQYF.

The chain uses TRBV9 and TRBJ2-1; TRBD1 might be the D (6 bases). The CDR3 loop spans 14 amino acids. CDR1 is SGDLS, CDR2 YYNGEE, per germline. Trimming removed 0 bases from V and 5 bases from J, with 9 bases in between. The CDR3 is CASSVGAGDNEQFF. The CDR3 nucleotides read TGTGCCAGCAGCGTAGGAGCAGGGGACAATGAGCAGTTCTTC.

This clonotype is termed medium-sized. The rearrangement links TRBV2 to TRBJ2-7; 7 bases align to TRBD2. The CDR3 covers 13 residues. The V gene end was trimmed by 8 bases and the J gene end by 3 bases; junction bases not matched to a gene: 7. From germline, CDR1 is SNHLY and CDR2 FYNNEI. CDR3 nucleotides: TGTGCCAGCCTGTTGGCTAGCGGCTACGAGCAGTACTTC. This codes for CASLLASGYEQYF.

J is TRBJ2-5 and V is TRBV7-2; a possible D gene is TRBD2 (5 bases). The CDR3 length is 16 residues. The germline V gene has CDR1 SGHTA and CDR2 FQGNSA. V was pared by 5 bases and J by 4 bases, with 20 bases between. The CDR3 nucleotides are TGTGCCAGCAGCCCAGTACTATTTGGGAGTCGAGAGACCCAGTACTTC. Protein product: CASSPVLFGSRETQYF.

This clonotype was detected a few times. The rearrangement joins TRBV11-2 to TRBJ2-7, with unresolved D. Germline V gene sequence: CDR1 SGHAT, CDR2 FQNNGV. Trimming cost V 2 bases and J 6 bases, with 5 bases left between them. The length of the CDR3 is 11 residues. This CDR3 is CASSLSPEQYF. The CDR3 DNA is TGTGCCAGCAGCTTATCCCCCGAGCAGTACTTC.

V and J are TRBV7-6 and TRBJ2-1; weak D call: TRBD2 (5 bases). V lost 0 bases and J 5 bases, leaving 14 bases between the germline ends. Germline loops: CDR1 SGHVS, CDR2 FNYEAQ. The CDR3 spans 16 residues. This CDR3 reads CASSLAIRTQDNEQFF. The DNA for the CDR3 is TGTGCCAGCAGCTTAGCGATAAGGACTCAAGACAATGAGCAGTTCTTC.

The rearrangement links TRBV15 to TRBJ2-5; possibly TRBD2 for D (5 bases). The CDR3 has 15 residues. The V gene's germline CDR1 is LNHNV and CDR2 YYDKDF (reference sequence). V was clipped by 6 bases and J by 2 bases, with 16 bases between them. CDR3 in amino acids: CATRASSRRQETQYF. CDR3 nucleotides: TGTGCCACCAGGGCGTCCTCACGGAGGCAAGAGACCCAGTACTTC.